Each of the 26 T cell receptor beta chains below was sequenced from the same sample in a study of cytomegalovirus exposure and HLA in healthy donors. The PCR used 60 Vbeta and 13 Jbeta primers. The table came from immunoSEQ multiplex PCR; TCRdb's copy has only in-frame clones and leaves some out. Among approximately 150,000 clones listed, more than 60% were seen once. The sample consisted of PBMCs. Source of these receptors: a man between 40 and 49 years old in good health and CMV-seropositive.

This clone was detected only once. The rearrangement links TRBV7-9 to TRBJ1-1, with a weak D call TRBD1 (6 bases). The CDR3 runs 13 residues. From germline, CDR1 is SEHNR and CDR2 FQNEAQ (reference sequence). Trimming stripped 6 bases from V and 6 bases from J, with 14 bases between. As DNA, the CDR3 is TGTGCCAGCAGGGGGGCAGGAAGCGCTGAAGCTTTCTTT. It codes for CASRGAGSAEAFF.

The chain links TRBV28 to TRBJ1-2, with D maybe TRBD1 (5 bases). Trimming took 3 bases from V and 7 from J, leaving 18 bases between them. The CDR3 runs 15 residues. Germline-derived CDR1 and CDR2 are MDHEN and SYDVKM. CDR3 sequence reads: CASSFVPQGEGGYTF. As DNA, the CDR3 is TGTGCCAGCAGTTTCGTACCCCAGGGCGAAGGTGGCTACACCTTC.

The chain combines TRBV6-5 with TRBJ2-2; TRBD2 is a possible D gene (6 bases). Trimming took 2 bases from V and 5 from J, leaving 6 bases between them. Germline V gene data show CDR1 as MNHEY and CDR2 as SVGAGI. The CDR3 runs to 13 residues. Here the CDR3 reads CASSYGGTGELFF. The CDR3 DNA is TGTGCCAGCAGTTACGGGGGGACCGGGGAGCTGTTTTTT.

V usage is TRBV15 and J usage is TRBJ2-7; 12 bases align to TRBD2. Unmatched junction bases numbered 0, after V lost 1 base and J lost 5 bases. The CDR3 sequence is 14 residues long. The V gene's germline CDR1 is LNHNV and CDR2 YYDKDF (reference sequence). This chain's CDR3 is CATSRGTSGNEQYF. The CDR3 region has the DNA TGTGCCACCAGCAGAGGGACTAGCGGGAACGAGCAGTACTTC.

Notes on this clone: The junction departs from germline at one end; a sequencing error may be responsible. CDR3 DNA sequence: TGTGCCAGCAGTGAACTTCGGGGCCTACACGGGCGGGAAAAACCGTTTTTT. Amino acid sequence: CASSELRGLHGREKPFF. The V gene is TRBV25-1, the J gene TRBJ1-4; D might be TRBD1 (5 bases). Germline CDR1 reads MGHDK; CDR2 reads SYGVNS. The CDR3 is 17 amino acids. Supplemented by reference TRBV25-1 and TRBJ1-4, the full variable domain reads EADIYQTPRYLVIGTGKKITLECSQTMGHDKMYWYQQDPGMELHLIHYSYGVNSTEKGDLSSESTVSRIRTEHFPLTLESARPSHTSQYLCASSELRGLHGREKPFFGSGTQLSVL.

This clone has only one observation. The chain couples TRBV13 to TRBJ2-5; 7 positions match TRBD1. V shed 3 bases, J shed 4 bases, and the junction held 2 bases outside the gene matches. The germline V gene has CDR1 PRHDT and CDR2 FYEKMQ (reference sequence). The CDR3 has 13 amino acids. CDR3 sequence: CASSFSGGETQYF. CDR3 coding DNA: TGTGCCAGCAGCTTTTCAGGGGGAGAGACCCAGTACTTC.

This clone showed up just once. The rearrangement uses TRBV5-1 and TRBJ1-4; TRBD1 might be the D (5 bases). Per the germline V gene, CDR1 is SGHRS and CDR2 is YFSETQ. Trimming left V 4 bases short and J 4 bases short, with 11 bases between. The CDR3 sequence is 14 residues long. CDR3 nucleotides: TGCGCCAGCAGCCCCAGGGATATTAATGAAAAACTGTTTTTT. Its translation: CASSPRDINEKLFF.

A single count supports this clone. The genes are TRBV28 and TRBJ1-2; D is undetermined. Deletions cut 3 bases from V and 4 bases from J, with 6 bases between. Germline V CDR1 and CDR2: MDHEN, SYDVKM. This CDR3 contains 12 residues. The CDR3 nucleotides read TGTGCCAGCAGTTTCCGGTTCTATGGCTACACCTTC. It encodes CASSFRFYGYTF.

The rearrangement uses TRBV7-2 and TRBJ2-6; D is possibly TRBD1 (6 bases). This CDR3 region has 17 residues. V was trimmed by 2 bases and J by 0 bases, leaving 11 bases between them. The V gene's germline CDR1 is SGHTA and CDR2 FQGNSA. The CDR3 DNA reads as TGTGCCAGCAGCTTAAACAGGGTCATCTCTGGGGCCAACGTCCTGACTTTC. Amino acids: CASSLNRVISGANVLTF.

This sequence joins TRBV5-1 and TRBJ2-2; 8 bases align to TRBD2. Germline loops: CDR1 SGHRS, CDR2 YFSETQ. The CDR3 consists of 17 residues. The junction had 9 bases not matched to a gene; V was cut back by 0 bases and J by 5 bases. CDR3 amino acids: CASSLALAGAGTGELFF. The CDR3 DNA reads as TGCGCCAGCAGCTTGGCGCTAGCGGGCGCGGGGACCGGGGAGCTGTTTTTT. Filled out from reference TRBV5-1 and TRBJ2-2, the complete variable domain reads KAGVTQTPRYLIKTRGQQVTLSCSPISGHRSVSWYQQTPGQGLQFLFEYFSETQRNKGNFPGRFSGRQFSNSRSEMNVSTLELGDSALYLCASSLALAGAGTGELFFGEGSRLTVL.

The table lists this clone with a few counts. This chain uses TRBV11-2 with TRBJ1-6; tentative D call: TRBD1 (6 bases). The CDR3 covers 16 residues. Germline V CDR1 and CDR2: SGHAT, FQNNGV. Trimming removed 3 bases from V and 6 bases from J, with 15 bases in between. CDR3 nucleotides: TGTGCCAGCAGCTTCTTCCGGGACACCTCTAATTCACCCCTCCACTTT. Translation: CASSFFRDTSNSPLHF.

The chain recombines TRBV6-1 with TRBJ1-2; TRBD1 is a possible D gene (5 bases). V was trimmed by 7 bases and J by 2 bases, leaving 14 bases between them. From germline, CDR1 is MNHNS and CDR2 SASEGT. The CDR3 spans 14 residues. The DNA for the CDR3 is TGTGCCAGCATAAAAAGGGGCCAGAACTATGGCTACACCTTC. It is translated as CASIKRGQNYGYTF.

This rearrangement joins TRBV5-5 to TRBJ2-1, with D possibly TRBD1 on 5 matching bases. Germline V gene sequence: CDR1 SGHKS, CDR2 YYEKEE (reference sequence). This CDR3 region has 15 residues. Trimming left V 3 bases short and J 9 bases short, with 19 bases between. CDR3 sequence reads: CASSSVIWTSSEQFF. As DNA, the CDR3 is TGTGCCAGCAGCTCCGTTATTTGGACAAGCAGTGAGCAGTTCTTC.

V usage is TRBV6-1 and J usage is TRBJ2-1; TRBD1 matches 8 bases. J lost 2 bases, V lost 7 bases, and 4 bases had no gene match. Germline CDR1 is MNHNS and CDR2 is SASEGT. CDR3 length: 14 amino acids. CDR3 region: CASKETGAYNEQFF. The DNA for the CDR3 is TGTGCCAGCAAGGAGACAGGGGCCTACAATGAGCAGTTCTTC.

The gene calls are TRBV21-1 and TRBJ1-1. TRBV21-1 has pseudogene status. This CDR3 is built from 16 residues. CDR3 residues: CASSKGRRGMNTEAFF. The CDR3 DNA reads TGTGCCAGCAGCAAGGGGAGACGCGGCATGAACACTGAAGCTTTCTTT.

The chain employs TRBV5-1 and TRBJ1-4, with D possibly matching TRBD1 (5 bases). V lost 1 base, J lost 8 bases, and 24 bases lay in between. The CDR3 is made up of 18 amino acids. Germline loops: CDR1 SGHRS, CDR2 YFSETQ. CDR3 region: CASSLIPGARDGGEKLFF. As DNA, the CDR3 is TGCGCCAGCAGCTTGATTCCGGGAGCCAGGGACGGCGGGGAAAAACTGTTTTTT.

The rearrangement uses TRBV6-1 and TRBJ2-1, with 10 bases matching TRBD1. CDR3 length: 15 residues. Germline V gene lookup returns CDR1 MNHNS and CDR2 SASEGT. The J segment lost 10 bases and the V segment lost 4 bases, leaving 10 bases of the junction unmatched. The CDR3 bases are TGTGCCAGCAGTGTGAACCGGGACAGGGGAAACGAGCAGTTCTTC. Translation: CASSVNRDRGNEQFF.

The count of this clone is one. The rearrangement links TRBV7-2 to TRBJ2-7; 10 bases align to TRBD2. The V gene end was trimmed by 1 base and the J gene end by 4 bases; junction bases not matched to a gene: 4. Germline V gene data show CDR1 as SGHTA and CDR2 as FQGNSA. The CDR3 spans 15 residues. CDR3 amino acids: CASSLEGLAYYEQYF. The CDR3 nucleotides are TGTGCCAGCAGCTTAGAGGGACTAGCGTATTACGAGCAGTACTTC.

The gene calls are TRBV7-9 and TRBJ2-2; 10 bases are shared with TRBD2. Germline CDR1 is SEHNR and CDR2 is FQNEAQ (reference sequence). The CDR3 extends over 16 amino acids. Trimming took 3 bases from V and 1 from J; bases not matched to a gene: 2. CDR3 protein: CASSFRLAGNTGELFF. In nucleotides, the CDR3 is TGTGCCAGCAGCTTTCGACTAGCGGGGAACACCGGGGAGCTGTTTTTT.

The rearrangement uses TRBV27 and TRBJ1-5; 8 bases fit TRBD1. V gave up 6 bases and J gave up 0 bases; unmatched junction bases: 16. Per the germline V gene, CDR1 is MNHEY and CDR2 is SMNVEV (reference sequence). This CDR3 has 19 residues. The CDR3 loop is CASSTYSRGRGYSNQPQHF. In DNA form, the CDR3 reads TGTGCCAGCAGCACTTATTCCAGGGGGCGGGGGTATAGCAATCAGCCCCAGCATTTT.

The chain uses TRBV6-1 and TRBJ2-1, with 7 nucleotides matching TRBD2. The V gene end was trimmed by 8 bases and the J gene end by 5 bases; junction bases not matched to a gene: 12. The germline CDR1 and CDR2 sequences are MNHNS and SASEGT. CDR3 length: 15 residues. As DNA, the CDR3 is TGTGCCAGCTCTGAGGGCGGGAGTTTACACAATGAGCAGTTCTTC. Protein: CASSEGGSLHNEQFF.

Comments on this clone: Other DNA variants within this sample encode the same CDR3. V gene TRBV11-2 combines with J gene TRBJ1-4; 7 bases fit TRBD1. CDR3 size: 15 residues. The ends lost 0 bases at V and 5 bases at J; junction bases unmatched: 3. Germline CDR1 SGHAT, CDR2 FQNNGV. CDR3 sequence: CASSLEAGGNEKLFF. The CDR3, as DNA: TGTGCCAGCAGCTTAGAGGCAGGGGGAAATGAAAAACTGTTTTTT.

The DNA of the CDR3 is TGTGCCACCCGTAGGTCTAGCGCGGGAAGTCTTTCCTACAATGAGCAGTTCTTC. This sequence encodes CATRRSSAGSLSYNEQFF. The J gene is TRBJ2-1, the V gene TRBV28; the D gene is possibly TRBD2 (6 bases). The ends were cut back, 10 bases at V and 1 base at J, with 26 bases in the middle. CDR1 is MDHEN and CDR2 is SYDVKM in the germline V gene. This CDR3 contains 18 residues.

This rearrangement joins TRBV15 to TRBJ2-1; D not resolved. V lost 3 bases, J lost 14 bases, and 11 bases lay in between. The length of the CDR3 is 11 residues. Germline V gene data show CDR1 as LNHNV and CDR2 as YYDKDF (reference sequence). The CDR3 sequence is CATSSDSHKFF. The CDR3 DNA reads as TGTGCCACCAGCAGCGACTCTCACAAGTTCTTC. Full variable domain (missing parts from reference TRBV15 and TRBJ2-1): DAMVIQNPRYQVTQFGKPVTLSCSQTLNHNVMYWYQQKSSQAPKLLFHYYDKDFNNEADTPDNFQSRRPNTSFCFLDIRSPGLGDTAMYLCATSSDSHKFFGPGTRLTVL.

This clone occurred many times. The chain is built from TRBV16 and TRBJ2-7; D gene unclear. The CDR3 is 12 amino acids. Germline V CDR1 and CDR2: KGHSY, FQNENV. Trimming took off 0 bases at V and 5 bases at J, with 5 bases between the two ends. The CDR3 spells CASSQSRNEQYF. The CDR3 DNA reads TGTGCCAGCAGCCAATCTAGAAACGAGCAGTACTTC.

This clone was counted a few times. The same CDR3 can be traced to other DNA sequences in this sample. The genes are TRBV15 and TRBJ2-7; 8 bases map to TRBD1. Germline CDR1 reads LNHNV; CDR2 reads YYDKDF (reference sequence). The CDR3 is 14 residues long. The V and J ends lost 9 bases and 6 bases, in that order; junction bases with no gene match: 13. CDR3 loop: CATRAGQGRGEQYF. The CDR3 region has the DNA TGTGCCACTCGAGCAGGACAGGGCCGAGGCGAGCAGTACTTC.